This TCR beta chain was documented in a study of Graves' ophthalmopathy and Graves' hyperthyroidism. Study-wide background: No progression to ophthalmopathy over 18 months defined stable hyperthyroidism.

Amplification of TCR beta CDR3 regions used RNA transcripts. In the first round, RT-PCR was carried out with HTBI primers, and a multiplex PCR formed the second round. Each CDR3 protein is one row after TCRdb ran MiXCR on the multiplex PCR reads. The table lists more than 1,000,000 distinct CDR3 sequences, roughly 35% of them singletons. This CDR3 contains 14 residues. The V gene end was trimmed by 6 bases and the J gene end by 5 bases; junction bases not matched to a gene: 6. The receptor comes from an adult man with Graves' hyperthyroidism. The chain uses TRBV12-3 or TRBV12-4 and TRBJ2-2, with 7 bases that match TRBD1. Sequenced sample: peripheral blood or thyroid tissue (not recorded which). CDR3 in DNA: TGTGCCAGCAGAAGGGGGCGTTTTACCGGGGAGCTGTTTTTT. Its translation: CASRRGRFTGELFF.